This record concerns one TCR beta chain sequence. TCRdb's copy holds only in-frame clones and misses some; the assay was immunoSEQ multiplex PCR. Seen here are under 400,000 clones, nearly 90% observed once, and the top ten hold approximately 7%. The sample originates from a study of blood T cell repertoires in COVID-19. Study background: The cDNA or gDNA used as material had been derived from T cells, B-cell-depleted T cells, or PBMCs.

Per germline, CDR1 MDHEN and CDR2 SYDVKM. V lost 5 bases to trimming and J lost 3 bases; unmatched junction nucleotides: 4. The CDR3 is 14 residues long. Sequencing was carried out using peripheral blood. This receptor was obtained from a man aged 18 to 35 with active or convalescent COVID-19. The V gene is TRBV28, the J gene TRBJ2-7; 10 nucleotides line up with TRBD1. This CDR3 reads CASSPRDRGYEQYF. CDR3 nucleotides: TGTGCCAGCAGTCCGCGGGACAGGGGCTACGAGCAGTACTTC.